A single sample is the source of the 20 T cell receptor beta chains below, sequenced in a study of early T cells in non-severe SARS-CoV-2 infection. MiXCR, run by TCRdb on the 5' RACE reads, gives a single entry per CDR3 protein. This sample has about 86,000 distinct CDR3 sequences, with 14% found just once. What was sequenced was whole blood. These receptors originate from an adult who was a healthcare worker with PCR-confirmed SARS-CoV-2 infection or an uninfected control (not recorded which).

This clonotype was detected many times. This chain links TRBV7-3 with TRBJ2-7; D gene uncertain. In germline, CDR1 is SGHTA, CDR2 FQGTGA. The CDR3 sequence is 13 residues long. V was cut by 3 bases and J by 7 bases, with 13 bases left in between. DNA of the CDR3: TGTGCCAGCAGCTTCCAAGGTTCGGGTGAGCAGTACTTC. Amino acid sequence: CASSFQGSGEQYF.

This chain joins TRBV12-3 or TRBV12-4 and TRBJ2-7, with TRBD2 identical over 11 bases. Unmatched junction bases numbered 11, after V lost 3 bases and J lost 4 bases. The CDR3 loop spans 17 amino acids. The CDR3 loop reads CASSFESGASGRYEQYF. The DNA for the CDR3 is TGTGCCAGCAGTTTCGAGTCCGGCGCTAGCGGGAGGTACGAGCAGTACTTC.

This clonotype was detected many times. This chain joins TRBV28 and TRBJ2-6; D possibly matches TRBD1 or TRBD2 (5 bases each). The CDR3 contains 15 residues. Trimming stripped 4 bases from V and 4 bases from J, with 11 bases between. The germline gives CDR1 MDHEN, CDR2 SYDVKM. The CDR3 loop is CASSSPGRGANVLTF. Here the CDR3 DNA reads TGTGCCAGCAGTTCCCCAGGGAGAGGGGCCAACGTCCTGACTTTC.

The chain is built from TRBV9 and TRBJ2-7; 7 bases map to TRBD1. The CDR3 contains 14 residues. CDR1 is SGDLS and CDR2 is YYNGEE in the germline V gene. Unmatched junction bases numbered 3, after V lost 3 bases and J lost 0 bases. The CDR3 DNA reads as TGTGCCAGCAGCGGCCGGGACAGCTCCTACGAGCAGTACTTC. Translating gives CASSGRDSSYEQYF.

This clonotype turned up a few times. DNA of the CDR3: TGTGCCTGGAGTGTCGTAGGAAACTATGGCTACACCTTC. It specifies CAWSVVGNYGYTF. This chain links TRBV30 with TRBJ1-2; D gene unclear. This CDR3 contains 13 residues. Germline CDR1 and CDR2: GTSNPN and SVGIG (reference sequence). With 0 bases removed from V and 2 bases from J, the gap between germline ends came to 7 bases.

The chain's CDR3 is CASTPKGGAGGLNEAFF. The CDR3 coding sequence is TGTGCCAGCACCCCCAAAGGAGGGGCAGGGGGCCTGAATGAAGCTTTCTTT. V gene TRBV6-5 combines with J gene TRBJ1-1, with 8 positions matching TRBD1. V trimming: 7 bases; J trimming: 7 bases; junction bases outside the gene matches: 20. Germline CDR1 and CDR2: MNHEY and SVGAGI. The CDR3 sequence is 17 residues long.

The V call is TRBV7-6, the J call TRBJ2-3; D is ambiguous. Deletions cut 5 bases from V and 2 bases from J, with 17 bases between. The CDR3 runs 16 residues. Germline CDR1 and CDR2: SGHVS and FNYEAQ. The CDR3 DNA reads TGTGCCAGCAGCATCAATCCCAGGACCACCACAGATACGCAGTATTTT. Protein product: CASSINPRTTTDTQYF.

In its sample, this clonotype was seen once. This chain joins TRBV7-6 and TRBJ1-4, with a weak D call TRBD1 (5 bases). V was trimmed by 5 bases and J by 7 bases, leaving 29 bases between them. CDR1 is SGHVS and CDR2 is FNYEAQ in the germline V gene. This CDR3 region has 19 residues. As DNA, the CDR3 is TGTGCCAGCAGCCCGATCCCCGGGGGGAGTCAATGGATAGGTGAAAAACTGTTTTTT. Translation: CASSPIPGGSQWIGEKLFF.

This clonotype was found a few times. The chain is built from TRBV2 and TRBJ2-7; D gene ambiguous. CDR1 and CDR2 (germline): SNHLY, FYNNEI. The CDR3 length is 13 residues. V gave up 7 bases and J gave up 1 base, with 11 bases separating them. CDR3 loop: CASTTDVSYEQYF. CDR3 nucleotides: TGTGCCAGCACAACTGACGTGTCCTACGAGCAGTACTTC.

The rearrangement joins TRBV7-2 to TRBJ1-2; unclear D gene. The CDR3 is 12 amino acids. CDR1 SGHTA and CDR2 FQGNSA come from the germline V gene. V lost 3 bases, J lost 7 bases, and 9 bases lay in between. CDR3 coding DNA: TGTACCAGCAGCTTCGTCACAAGTGGCTACACCTTC. Translated, it gives CTSSFVTSGYTF.

This clonotype was found a few times. The chain couples TRBV20-1 to TRBJ2-7, with 8 bases identical to TRBD1. Trimming took 5 bases from V and 2 from J; bases not matched to a gene: 11. The CDR3 sequence is 15 residues long. The germline V gene has CDR1 DFQATT and CDR2 SNEGSKA (reference sequence). CDR3 bases: TGCAGTGCTCCCGGCCGGACAGGGAACCCCTACGAGCAGTACTTC. As protein: CSAPGRTGNPYEQYF.

The rearrangement uses TRBV29-1 and TRBJ2-6; D not resolved. Deletions cut 4 bases from V and 1 base from J, with 8 bases between. The CDR3 runs 14 residues. CDR1 is SQVTM, CDR2 ANQGSEA, per germline. The CDR3 coding sequence is TGCAGCGTTGTAGGTGGGTCTGGGGCCAACGTCCTGACTTTC. It codes for CSVVGGSGANVLTF.

This clonotype has a count of ten or more. The rearrangement joins TRBV28 to TRBJ2-7; D unclear. This CDR3 has 13 amino acids. V dropped 7 bases and J dropped 2 bases, with 12 bases sitting between them. CDR1 and CDR2 from the germline V gene are MDHEN and SYDVKM. For the CDR3, the DNA is TGTGCCAGCACCTCTACTCCCCCCTACGAGCAGTACTTC. This gives the protein CASTSTPPYEQYF.

The gene calls are TRBV29-1 and TRBJ1-2; 7 bases are a match to TRBD1. V dropped 4 bases and J dropped 8; count of bases not matched to a gene: 16. Germline V lookup: CDR1 SQVTM, CDR2 ANQGSEA. The CDR3 covers 15 residues. The CDR3 here is CSVVETGNIFKGYTF. In DNA form, the CDR3 reads TGCAGCGTTGTCGAGACAGGGAACATTTTCAAGGGCTACACCTTC.

This chain joins TRBV7-9 and TRBJ2-7; D gene ambiguous. From germline, CDR1 is SEHNR and CDR2 FQNEAQ (reference sequence). This CDR3 has 17 residues. Trimming removed 2 bases at V and 1 base at J, with 18 bases between. CDR3 nucleotide sequence: TGTGCCAGCAGCTTAATAACGGAAGAGCCGCGTTCCTACGAGCAGTACTTC. Translated: CASSLITEEPRSYEQYF.

This clonotype was detected many times. The chain employs TRBV10-2 and TRBJ2-3, with D possibly being TRBD2 (6 bases). The CDR3 is 16 amino acids. Trimming left V 2 bases short and J 5 bases short, with 17 bases between. CDR1 and CDR2 (germline): WSHSY, SAAADI. CDR3 in amino acids: CASSEISGPPGDTQYF. CDR3 DNA: TGCGCCAGCAGTGAGATTAGCGGCCCGCCGGGAGATACGCAGTATTTT.

The chain joins TRBV2 to TRBJ2-1, with TRBD2 as a possible D gene (5 bases). The length of the CDR3 is 10 residues. The germline CDR1 and CDR2 sequences are SNHLY and FYNNEI. Trimming stripped 9 bases from V and 6 bases from J, with 6 bases between. The CDR3 spells CARTINEQFF. CDR3 sequence (DNA): TGTGCCAGGACTATCAATGAGCAGTTCTTC.

This clonotype occurred many times. J is TRBJ2-1 and V is TRBV11-2; no reliable D call. This CDR3 spans 15 amino acids. CDR1 is SGHAT, CDR2 FQNNGV, per germline. With 5 bases removed from V and 2 bases from J, the gap between germline ends came to 13 bases. The CDR3 DNA reads TGTGCCAGCAGCCCGAGGACCCAAACCTACAATGAGCAGTTCTTC. Amino acids: CASSPRTQTYNEQFF. The whole variable domain, remainder taken from reference TRBV11-2 and TRBJ2-1, is EAGVAQSPRYKIIEKRQSVAFWCNPISGHATLYWYQQILGQGPKLLIQFQNNGVVDDSQLPKDRFSAERLKGVDSTLKIQPAKLEDSAVYLCASSPRTQTYNEQFFGPGTRLTVL.

The V and J genes are TRBV28 and TRBJ2-7, with TRBD2 identical over 8 bases. CDR3 length: 14 amino acids. CDR1 and CDR2 from the germline V gene are MDHEN and SYDVKM. Unmatched junction bases numbered 3, after V lost 3 bases and J lost 2 bases. The CDR3, as DNA: TGTGCCAGCAGTTTGGCTAGCGGGCCCTACGAGCAGTACTTC. Translation: CASSLASGPYEQYF.

This clonotype was detected many times. The rearrangement joins TRBV11-2 to TRBJ1-2; 9 nucleotides match TRBD1. V dropped 1 base and J dropped 0; count of bases not matched to a gene: 3. Germline V gene data show CDR1 as SGHAT and CDR2 as FQNNGV. This CDR3 contains 16 residues. This chain's CDR3 is CASSLVRDRANYGYTF. CDR3 bases: TGTGCCAGCAGCTTAGTTAGGGACAGGGCTAACTATGGCTACACCTTC.